Presented here are 17 T cell receptor beta chains from one specimen sequenced in a study of cytomegalovirus exposure and HLA in healthy donors. Amplification used 60 Vbeta primers and 13 Jbeta primers. This table comes from immunoSEQ multiplex PCR, and its TCRdb copy is limited to in-frame clones, with some not included. The sample comprises tens of thousands of clones, 70% to 80% of which are singletons, and roughly 14% rests with the top ten. Source material: PBMCs. Every receptor here comes from a woman in her thirties or forties in good health and CMV-seropositive.

The CDR3: CASSWTPSNSPLHF. The CDR3 coding sequence is TGTGCCAGCAGCTGGACACCGTCTAATTCACCCCTCCACTTT. The chain joins TRBV27 to TRBJ1-6, with a tentative D call TRBD1 (5 bases). CDR1 and CDR2 from the germline V gene are MNHEY and SMNVEV (reference sequence). V was pared by 6 bases and J by 6 bases, with 12 bases between. The CDR3 sequence is 14 residues long.

The rearrangement uses TRBV18 and TRBJ1-2; tentatively, D is TRBD1 (5 bases). The CDR3 runs 12 residues. The germline V gene has CDR1 KGHSH and CDR2 LQKENI. V lost 9 bases and J lost 2, with 10 bases in between. Here the CDR3 reads CARRGGNYGYTF. CDR3 nucleotides: TGTGCCAGAAGGGGAGGGAACTATGGCTACACCTTC. Full variable domain (outside the CDR3, taken from reference TRBV18 and TRBJ1-2): NAGVMQNPRHLVRRRGQEARLRCSPMKGHSHVYWYRQLPEEGLKFMVYLQKENIIDESGMPKERFSAEFPKEGPSILRIQQVVRGDSAAYFCARRGGNYGYTFGSGTRLTVV.

The rearrangement links TRBV4-3 to TRBJ2-2, with 9 positions matching TRBD1. This CDR3 comprises 15 residues. V lost 5 bases and J lost 4; bases outside the gene matches: 5. Looked up from germline, CDR1 is LGHNA and CDR2 is YSLEER. The CDR3 here is CASSIRQGGTGELFF. As DNA, the CDR3 is TGCGCCAGCAGCATCCGACAGGGGGGCACCGGGGAGCTGTTTTTT.

Notes on this clone: The junction departs from the called germline gene at one end, perhaps through a read error. This chain links TRBV7-7 with TRBJ2-1; no definite D call. This CDR3 comprises 15 residues. Germline CDR1 is SSHAT and CDR2 is FNYEAQ (reference sequence). The CDR3 reads CASSPHLASFTEQFF. The CDR3 nucleotides read TGTGCTAGCAGCCCTCACCTGGCTAGTTTCACTGAGCAGTTCTTC.

This clone was detected a few times. The genes are TRBV7-9 and TRBJ1-1, with 9 nucleotides matching TRBD1. V was clipped by 4 bases and J by 4 bases; unmatched bases: 10. The germline V gene has CDR1 SEHNR and CDR2 FQNEAQ (reference sequence). CDR3 length: 16 residues. Written as DNA, the CDR3 is TGTGCCAGCAGCTCCCCGACAGGGGGTTTGGGCACTGAAGCTTTCTTT. As protein: CASSSPTGGLGTEAFF.

The V and J genes are TRBV27 and TRBJ2-1, with 8 bases that match TRBD2. Unmatched junction bases numbered 10, after V lost 1 base and J lost 11 bases. There are 15 residues in the CDR3. Germline V gene sequence: CDR1 MNHEY, CDR2 SMNVEV (reference sequence). The DNA for the CDR3 is TGTGCCAGCAGTTTATTGGCCAGCGGGGGCCTAAAGCAGTTCTTC. It yields the protein CASSLLASGGLKQFF.

This clone was picked up a small number of times. This CDR3 reads CAISETGTVNTEAFF. As DNA, the CDR3 is TGTGCCATCAGTGAGACCGGGACAGTCAACACTGAAGCTTTCTTT. The chain carries TRBV10-3 and TRBJ1-1; 7 bases agree with TRBD1. CDR1 is ENHRY, CDR2 SYGVKD, per germline. The CDR3 totals 15 residues. The V gene end was trimmed by 2 bases and the J gene end by 2 bases; junction bases not matched to a gene: 5.

The rearrangement joins TRBV5-1 to TRBJ2-1; 7 positions match TRBD1. CDR1 SGHRS and CDR2 YFSETQ come from the germline V gene. There are 15 residues in the CDR3. Germline trimming cut 2 bases from V and 6 bases from J; bases unmatched to any gene: 8. The CDR3: CASSLDREVGNEQFF. CDR3 DNA sequence: TGCGCCAGCAGCTTAGACAGGGAAGTTGGCAATGAGCAGTTCTTC.

This chain links TRBV5-6 with TRBJ1-1; D gene uncertain. With 4 bases removed from V and 0 bases from J, the gap between germline ends came to 19 bases. Germline loops: CDR1 SGHDT, CDR2 YYEEEE. The length of the CDR3 is 17 residues. The CDR3 protein is CASSEGAGWGMNTEAFF. The CDR3 DNA reads TGTGCCAGCAGCGAGGGCGCGGGTTGGGGAATGAACACTGAAGCTTTCTTT.

This clone was counted only a few times. V gene TRBV28 combines with J gene TRBJ2-7; 7 bases line up with TRBD2. The V gene's germline CDR1 is MDHEN and CDR2 SYDVKM. The CDR3 is made up of 15 amino acids. Unmatched junction bases numbered 5, after V lost 2 bases and J lost 1 base. The CDR3 protein is CASSLAGVRSYEQYF. The CDR3 nucleotides are TGTGCCAGCAGTTTAGCGGGAGTGAGGTCCTACGAGCAGTACTTC. Drawing the rest from reference TRBV28 and TRBJ2-7, the complete variable domain is DVKVTQSSRYLVKRTGEKVFLECVQDMDHENMFWYRQDPGLGLRLIYFSYDVKMKEKGDIPEGYSVSREKKERFSLILESASTNQTSMYLCASSLAGVRSYEQYFGPGTRLTVT.

The chain couples TRBV28 to TRBJ1-2, with D possibly TRBD1 on 5 matching bases. Germline CDR1 MDHEN, CDR2 SYDVKM. Trimming pared 4 bases from V and 4 bases from J, leaving 13 bases between. The CDR3 spans 14 residues. The CDR3: CASSSGGGFYGYTF. The CDR3 DNA is TGTGCCAGCAGTTCGGGGGGGGGATTCTATGGCTACACCTTC.

The CDR3 DNA is TGTGCCTGGAGTGTAATAAACACTGAAGCTTTCTTT. This gives the protein CAWSVINTEAFF. The chain recombines TRBV30 with TRBJ1-1; D remains ambiguous. This CDR3 is built from 12 residues. Germline lookup yields CDR1 GTSNPN and CDR2 SVGIG (reference sequence). V was shortened by 0 bases and J by 2 bases, with 4 bases between the two germline ends.

The chain's CDR3 is CASSLEPGQPFTEAFF. CDR3 DNA sequence: TGCGCCAGCAGCTTGGAACCGGGACAGCCGTTCACTGAAGCTTTCTTT. V is TRBV5-1 and J is TRBJ1-1, with 7 bases identical to TRBD1. CDR1 SGHRS and CDR2 YFSETQ come from the germline V gene. This CDR3 has 16 residues. Trimming at V came to 0 bases and at J to 4 bases, leaving 9 bases not matched to a gene.

The chain joins TRBV30 to TRBJ1-2; TRBD1 aligns across 10 bases. Germline-derived CDR1 and CDR2 are GTSNPN and SVGIG (reference sequence). The CDR3 totals 14 residues. The junction had 5 bases not matched to a gene; V was cut back by 3 bases and J by 4 bases. This CDR3 is CAWRKGQGVYGYTF. The CDR3 DNA is TGTGCCTGGAGGAAAGGACAGGGGGTCTATGGCTACACCTTC.

This chain joins TRBV11-3 and TRBJ2-1; 10 positions agree with TRBD2. In germline, CDR1 is SGHNT, CDR2 YENEEA. With V trimmed by 4 bases and J by 5 bases, 11 bases remained unmatched. The CDR3 has 17 amino acids. CDR3 sequence: CASSSKRTSGENNEQFF. The CDR3 region has the DNA TGTGCCAGCAGCTCGAAGAGAACTAGCGGGGAAAACAATGAGCAGTTCTTC.

This clone occurred a few times. J is TRBJ2-5 and V is TRBV4-3, with 8 bases lining up with TRBD2. In germline, CDR1 is LGHNA, CDR2 YSLEER. The CDR3 is 15 amino acids. V was clipped by 1 base and J by 4 bases; unmatched bases: 5. This chain's CDR3 is CASSQASGSRETQYF. In DNA, the CDR3 is TGCGCCAGCAGCCAAGCGAGCGGGAGTAGAGAGACCCAGTACTTC.

This chain joins TRBV5-1 and TRBJ1-2, with 7 bases identical to TRBD1. V lost 2 bases to trimming and J lost 7 bases; unmatched junction nucleotides: 2. The CDR3 contains 12 residues. Germline values: CDR1 SGHRS, CDR2 YFSETQ. CDR3 in amino acids: CASSLEGAGYTF. CDR3 sequence (DNA): TGCGCCAGCAGCTTAGAGGGGGCTGGCTACACCTTC.